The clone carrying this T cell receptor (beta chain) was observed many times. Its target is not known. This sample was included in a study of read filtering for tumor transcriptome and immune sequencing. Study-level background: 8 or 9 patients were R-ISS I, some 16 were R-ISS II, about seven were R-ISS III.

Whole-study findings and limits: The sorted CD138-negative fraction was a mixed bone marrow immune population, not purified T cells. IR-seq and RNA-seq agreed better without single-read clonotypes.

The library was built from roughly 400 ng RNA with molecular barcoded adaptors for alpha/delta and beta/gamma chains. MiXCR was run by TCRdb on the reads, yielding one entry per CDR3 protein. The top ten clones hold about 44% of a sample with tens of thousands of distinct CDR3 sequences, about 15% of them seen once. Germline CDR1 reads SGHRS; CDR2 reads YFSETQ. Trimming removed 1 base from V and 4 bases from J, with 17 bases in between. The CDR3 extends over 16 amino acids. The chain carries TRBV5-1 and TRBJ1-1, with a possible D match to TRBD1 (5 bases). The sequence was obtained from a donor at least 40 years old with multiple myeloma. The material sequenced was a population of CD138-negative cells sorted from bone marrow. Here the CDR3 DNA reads TGCGCCAGCAGCTTGCGCATACAGGCGACGGGCACTGAAGCTTTCTTT. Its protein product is CASSLRIQATGTEAFF.